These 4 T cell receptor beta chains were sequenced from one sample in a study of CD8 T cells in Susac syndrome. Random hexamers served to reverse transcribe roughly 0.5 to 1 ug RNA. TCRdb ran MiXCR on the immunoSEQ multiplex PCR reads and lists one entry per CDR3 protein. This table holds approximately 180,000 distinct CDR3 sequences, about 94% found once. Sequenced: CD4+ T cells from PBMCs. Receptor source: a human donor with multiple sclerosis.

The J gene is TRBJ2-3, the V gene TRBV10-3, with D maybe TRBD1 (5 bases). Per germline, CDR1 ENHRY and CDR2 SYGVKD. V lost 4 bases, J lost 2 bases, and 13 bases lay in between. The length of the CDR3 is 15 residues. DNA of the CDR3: TGTGCCATCAGTGCATCTCCGACAGTCACAGATACGCAGTATTTT. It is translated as CAISASPTVTDTQYF.

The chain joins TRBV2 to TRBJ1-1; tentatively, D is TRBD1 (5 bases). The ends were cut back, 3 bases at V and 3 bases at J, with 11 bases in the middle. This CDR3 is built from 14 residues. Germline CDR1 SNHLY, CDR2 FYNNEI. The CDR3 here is CASSDLWGDTEAFF. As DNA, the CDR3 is TGTGCCAGCAGTGATCTGTGGGGGGACACTGAAGCTTTCTTT.

CDR3 in amino acids: CASSQDGHQGHYGYTF. In DNA form, the CDR3 reads TGTGCCAGCAGCCAAGATGGCCATCAGGGGCACTATGGCTACACCTTC. The chain is built from TRBV4-2 and TRBJ1-2; possible D gene TRBD1, 6 bases. The V gene's germline CDR1 is LGHNA and CDR2 YNFKEQ. V lost 0 bases and J lost 3, with 14 bases in between. This CDR3 has 16 amino acids.

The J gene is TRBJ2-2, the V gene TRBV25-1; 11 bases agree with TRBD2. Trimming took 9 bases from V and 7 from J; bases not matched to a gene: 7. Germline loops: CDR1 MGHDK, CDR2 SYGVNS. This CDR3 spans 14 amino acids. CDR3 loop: CASKTSGDNGELFF. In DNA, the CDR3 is TGTGCCAGTAAGACTAGCGGGGATAACGGGGAGCTGTTTTTT.